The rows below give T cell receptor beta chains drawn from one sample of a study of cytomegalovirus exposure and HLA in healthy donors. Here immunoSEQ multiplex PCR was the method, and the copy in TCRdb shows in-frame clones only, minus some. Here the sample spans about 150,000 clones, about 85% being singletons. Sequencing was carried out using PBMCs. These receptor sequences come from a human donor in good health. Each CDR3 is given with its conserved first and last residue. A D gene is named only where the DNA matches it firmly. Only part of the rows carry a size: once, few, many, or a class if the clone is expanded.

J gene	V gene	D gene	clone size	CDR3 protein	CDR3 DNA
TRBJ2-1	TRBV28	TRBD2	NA	CASGIRGFGIAGANNNEQFF	TGTGCCAGCGGAATCAGGGGTTTTGGTATAGCGGGAGCGAATAACAATGAGCAGTTCTTC
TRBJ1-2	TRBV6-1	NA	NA	CASSVTGSDGYTF	TGTGCCAGCAGTGTTACAGGTAGTGACGGCTACACCTTC
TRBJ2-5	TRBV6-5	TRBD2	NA	CASGVAGVAETQYF	TGTGCCAGCGGGGTAGCGGGAGTGGCGGAGACCCAGTACTTC
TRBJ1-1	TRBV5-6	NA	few	CASSSAREGGNTEAFF	TGTGCCAGCAGTTCCGCCCGGGAAGGAGGGAACACTGAAGCTTTCTTT
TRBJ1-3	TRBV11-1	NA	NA	CASSRVVGGGNTIYF	TGTGCCAGCAGCCGCGTGGTGGGAGGTGGAAACACCATATATTTT
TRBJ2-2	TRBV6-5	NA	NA	CASRGRWTGELFF	TGTGCCAGCAGGGGGAGGTGGACCGGGGAGCTGTTTTTT
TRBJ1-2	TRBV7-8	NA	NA	CASSLNTGPPPDGYTF	TGTGCCAGCAGCTTAAATACAGGGCCCCCACCGGATGGCTACACCTTC
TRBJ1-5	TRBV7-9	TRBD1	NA	CASSSGTGSDQPQHF	TGTGCCAGCAGCTCCGGGACAGGGTCTGATCAGCCCCAGCATTTT
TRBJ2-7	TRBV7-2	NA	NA	CASSLRGLTPYEQYF	TGTGCCAGCAGCTTACGCGGTCTAACACCTTACGAGCAGTACTTC
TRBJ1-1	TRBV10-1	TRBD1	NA	CASSSTGGPSRAFF	TGCGCCAGCAGCTCGACAGGGGGTCCGAGCCGAGCTTTCTTT
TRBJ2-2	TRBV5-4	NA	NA	CASSLDGGLANTGELFF	TGTGCCAGCAGCTTGGATGGGGGCCTAGCGAACACCGGGGAGCTGTTTTTT
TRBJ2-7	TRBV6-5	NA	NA	CASSRGAAEQYF	TGTGCCAGCAGTCGGGGGGCAGCCGAGCAGTACTTC
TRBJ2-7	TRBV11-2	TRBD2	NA	CASSSEAGGRNQPYEQYF	TGTGCCAGCAGTTCCGAAGCGGGAGGGAGGAACCAACCCTACGAGCAGTACTTC
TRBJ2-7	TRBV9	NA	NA	CASSVIEDPYEQYF	TGTGCCAGCAGCGTTATAGAGGATCCCTACGAGCAGTACTTC
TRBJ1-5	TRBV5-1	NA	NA	CASSVGLAGTSSTDTQHF	TGCGCCAGCAGCGTAGGACTAGCGGGGACCTCTAGCACAGATACGCAGCATTTT
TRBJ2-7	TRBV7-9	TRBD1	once	CASSPTGTGIYEQYF	TGTGCCAGCAGCCCGACCGGGACAGGGATCTACGAGCAGTACTTC
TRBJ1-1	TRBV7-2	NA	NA	CASSLQIPMGVPEAFF	TGTGCCAGCAGCTTACAGATCCCGATGGGAGTCCCTGAAGCTTTCTTT
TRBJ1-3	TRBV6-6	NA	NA	CASSYSIAVNTIYF	TGTGCCAGCAGTTACTCAATCGCGGTTAACACCATATATTTT
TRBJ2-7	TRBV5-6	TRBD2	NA	CASSSTGTSSYEQYF	TGTGCCAGCAGCTCCACCGGGACTAGCTCCTACGAGCAGTACTTC
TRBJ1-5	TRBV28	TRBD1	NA	CASSSSGQGNQPQHF	TGTGCCAGCAGTTCTTCAGGACAGGGGAATCAGCCCCAGCATTTT
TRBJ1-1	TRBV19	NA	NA	CASTSGQGWSGEAFF	NA
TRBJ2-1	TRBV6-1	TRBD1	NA	CASSQKGTDEQFF	TGTGCCAGCAGTCAAAAGGGGACAGATGAGCAGTTCTTC
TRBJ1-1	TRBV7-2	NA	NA	CASSTRVLRAFF	TGTGCCAGCAGCACCCGTGTGCTGAGGGCTTTCTTT
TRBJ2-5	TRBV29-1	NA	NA	CSVAPNQETQYF	TGCAGCGTTGCCCCAAACCAAGAGACCCAGTACTTC
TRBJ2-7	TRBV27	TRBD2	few	CASSSVTSGQGYEQYF	TGTGCCAGCAGTTCGGTTACTAGCGGCCAAGGATACGAGCAGTACTTC
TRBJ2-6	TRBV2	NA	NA	CASMYGSSGANVLTF	TGTGCCAGCATGTATGGTAGCTCTGGGGCCAACGTCCTGACTTTC
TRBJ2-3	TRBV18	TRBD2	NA	CASSPPGTSGTQYF	TGTGCCAGCTCACCACCGGGGACTAGTGGTACGCAGTATTTT
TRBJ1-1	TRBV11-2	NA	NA	CASSLHQVTEAFF	TGTGCCAGCAGCTTACACCAGGTCACTGAAGCTTTCTTT
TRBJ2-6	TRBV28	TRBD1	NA	CASSSLGQGALGANVLTF	TGTGCCAGCAGTTCCCTGGGACAGGGGGCGCTTGGGGCCAACGTCCTGACTTTC
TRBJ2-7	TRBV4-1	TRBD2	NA	CASSQGPGGVSEQYF	TGCGCCAGCAGCCAAGGGCCCGGGGGGGTGAGCGAGCAGTACTTC
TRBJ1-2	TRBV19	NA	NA	CASSIGRAGYTF	TGTGCCAGTAGTATCGGCAGGGCGGGCTACACCTTC
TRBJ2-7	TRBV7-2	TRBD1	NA	CASSYRDRDYEQYF	TGTGCCAGCAGCTACCGGGACAGAGACTACGAGCAGTACTTC
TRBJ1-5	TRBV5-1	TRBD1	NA	CASSDDRGMWHF	TGCGCCAGCAGCGACGACAGGGGGATGTGGCATTTT
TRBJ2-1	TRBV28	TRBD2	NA	CASSLPGTSGVPRDEQFF	TGTGCCAGCAGTTTGCCCGGGACTAGCGGGGTCCCCCGTGATGAGCAGTTCTTC
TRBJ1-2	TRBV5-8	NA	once	CASSLQGGYGYTF	TGTGCCAGCAGCCTACAGGGTGGATATGGCTACACCTTC
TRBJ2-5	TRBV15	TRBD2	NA	CATSRVASGREQYF	TGTGCCACCAGCAGAGTGGCTAGCGGGAGGGAGCAGTACTTC
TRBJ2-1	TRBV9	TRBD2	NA	CASSISPGTSGGEQFF	TGTGCCAGCAGCATTTCACCCGGGACTAGCGGGGGGGAGCAGTTCTTC
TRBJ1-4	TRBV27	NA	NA	CASSFEGTNEKLFF	TGTGCCAGCAGTTTTGAGGGAACTAATGAAAAACTGTTTTTT
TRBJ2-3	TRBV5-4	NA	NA	CASSSTGNTPDTQYF	TGTGCCAGCAGCTCGACCGGGAACACCCCCGATACGCAGTATTTT
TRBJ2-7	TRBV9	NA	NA	CASSRGSTYEQYF	TGTGCCAGCAGTCGGGGTTCCACCTACGAGCAGTACTTC
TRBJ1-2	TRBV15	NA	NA	CATSGGVGGYTF	TGTGCCACCAGCGGCGGGGTGGGTGGCTACACCTTC
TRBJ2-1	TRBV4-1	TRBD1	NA	CASSFDGSGQAYNEQFF	TGCGCCAGCAGCTTTGACGGGTCTGGACAGGCCTACAATGAGCAGTTCTTC